The clone carrying this T cell receptor (beta chain) came up a few times. PCR employed 60 Vbeta and 13 Jbeta primers. The data were produced by immunoSEQ multiplex PCR, yet TCRdb's version contains in-frame clones alone and is incomplete. In the table there are about 110,000 clones, 73% of which are singletons. These data originate in a study of cytomegalovirus exposure and HLA in healthy donors. The CDR3 extends over 16 amino acids. The ends were cut back, 7 bases at V and 8 bases at J, with 24 bases in the middle. The germline V gene has CDR1 LGHNT and CDR2 FRNRAP. The TCR sequence derives from a man aged 25 to 45 in good health and CMV-seronegative. The chain recombines TRBV12-5 with TRBJ2-1; D perhaps matches TRBD1 (6 bases). The sequenced material came from PBMCs. The CDR3: CASAPSGTGRMDEQFF. CDR3 sequence (DNA): TGTGCTAGTGCCCCGTCGGGTACAGGGCGGATGGATGAGCAGTTCTTC.